The rows below give T cell receptor beta chains drawn from one sample of a study of lymphopenia after photon versus proton radiotherapy. The repertoire was sequenced with immunoSEQ multiplex PCR; TCRdb's copy has only in-frame clones and lacks some. The table shows roughly 67,000 clones, with around 90% occurring only once. The specimen was peripheral blood, collected from a patient treated with photon-based radiotherapy. The receptors shown here come from a woman in her 70s with pancreatic cancer. The CDR3 runs from the conserved cysteine through the conserved F or W. D genes are given only for firm matches. The size of a clone is reported for some rows only, either as once, few or many, or as a class for expanded clones.

clone size: -
D gene: TRBD2
V gene: TRBV29-1
J gene: TRBJ2-7
CDR3 protein: CSVNSGSSSYEQYF
CDR3 DNA: TGCAGCGTTAATAGCGGGAGTAGCTCCTACGAGCAGTACTTC

clone size: -
D gene: -
V gene: TRBV10-2
J gene: TRBJ1-1
CDR3 protein: CASGGRRAEAFF
CDR3 DNA: TGCGCCAGCGGGGGGCGGCGGGCTGAAGCTTTCTTT

clone size: -
D gene: TRBD1
V gene: TRBV18
J gene: TRBJ2-6
CDR3 protein: CASFEWTGGNFGANVLTF
CDR3 DNA: TGTGCCAGCTTCGAATGGACAGGGGGCAACTTTGGGGCCAACGTCCTGACTTTC

clone size: -
D gene: -
V gene: TRBV29-1
J gene: TRBJ1-1
CDR3 protein: CSVDGQSRKAFF
CDR3 DNA: TGCAGCGTTGATGGACAGTCACGGAAAGCTTTCTTT

clone size: -
D gene: TRBD2
V gene: TRBV6-1
J gene: TRBJ2-2
CDR3 protein: CASSELAGANFNTGELFF
CDR3 DNA: TGTGCCAGCAGTGAACTAGCGGGAGCTAATTTTAACACCGGGGAGCTGTTTTTT

clone size: -
D gene: -
V gene: TRBV28
J gene: TRBJ2-1
CDR3 protein: CASSYQGPPEDEQFF
CDR3 DNA: TGTGCCAGCAGTTACCAAGGCCCCCCAGAGGATGAGCAGTTCTTC

clone size: -
D gene: -
V gene: TRBV28
J gene: TRBJ1-2
CDR3 protein: CASSNTGSLDNYGYTF
CDR3 DNA: TGTGCCAGCAGTAACACCGGGTCGCTTGATAACTATGGCTACACCTTC

clone size: -
D gene: -
V gene: TRBV10-3
J gene: TRBJ2-7
CDR3 protein: CAISGPDASSYEQYF
CDR3 DNA: TGTGCCATCAGCGGGCCGGACGCGAGCTCCTACGAGCAGTACTTC

clone size: -
D gene: TRBD1
V gene: TRBV4-1
J gene: TRBJ1-1
CDR3 protein: CASSQQGVGAEAFF
CDR3 DNA: TGCGCCAGCAGCCAACAGGGGGTGGGGGCTGAAGCTTTCTTT

clone size: -
D gene: -
V gene: TRBV5-1
J gene: TRBJ2-3
CDR3 protein: CASSLGDRTSTDTQYF
CDR3 DNA: TGCGCCAGCAGCTTGGGAGACAGGACAAGCACAGATACGCAGTATTTT

clone size: -
D gene: TRBD2
V gene: TRBV6-5
J gene: TRBJ2-7
CDR3 protein: CASNKAGPFYEQYF
CDR3 DNA: TGTGCCAGCAATAAAGCGGGACCTTTCTACGAGCAGTACTTC

clone size: few
D gene: -
V gene: TRBV11-2
J gene: TRBJ2-1
CDR3 protein: CASRGPRDPNEQFF
CDR3 DNA: TGTGCCAGCAGGGGACCCAGGGATCCAAATGAGCAGTTCTTC

clone size: -
D gene: -
V gene: TRBV4-3
J gene: TRBJ1-5
CDR3 protein: CASSQEAGTEPQPQHF
CDR3 DNA: TGCGCCAGCAGCCAAGAGGCGGGGACGGAACCTCAGCCCCAGCATTTT

clone size: -
D gene: TRBD1
V gene: TRBV6-6
J gene: TRBJ1-6
CDR3 protein: CASSEGAAVNSPLHF
CDR3 DNA: TGTGCCAGCAGCGAGGGGGCAGCAGTTAATTCACCCCTCCACTTT

clone size: -
D gene: TRBD2
V gene: TRBV7-9
J gene: TRBJ2-2
CDR3 protein: CASSGTRNTGELFF
CDR3 DNA: TGTGCCAGCAGCGGGACTAGAAACACCGGGGAGCTGTTTTTT

clone size: -
D gene: -
V gene: TRBV13
J gene: TRBJ1-1
CDR3 protein: CASSLAQGAEAFF
CDR3 DNA: TGTGCCAGCAGCTTAGCACAGGGAGCTGAAGCTTTCTTT

clone size: -
D gene: -
V gene: TRBV28
J gene: TRBJ2-2
CDR3 protein: CASTPHLTDNTGELFF
CDR3 DNA: TGTGCCAGCACGCCCCACCTGACAGATAACACCGGGGAGCTGTTTTTT

clone size: -
D gene: -
V gene: TRBV2
J gene: TRBJ1-5
CDR3 protein: CASTYRDFGNQPQHF
CDR3 DNA: TGTGCCAGCACTTACCGGGACTTTGGGAATCAGCCCCAGCATTTT

clone size: once
D gene: TRBD1
V gene: TRBV27
J gene: TRBJ2-3
CDR3 protein: CASRPWTGKSTDTQYF
CDR3 DNA: TGTGCCAGCAGACCTTGGACAGGGAAGAGCACAGATACGCAGTATTTT

clone size: -
D gene: -
V gene: TRBV7-2
J gene: TRBJ1-1
CDR3 protein: CASSLGGIMTEAFF
CDR3 DNA: TGTGCCAGCAGCTTAGGGGGCATAATGACTGAAGCTTTCTTT

clone size: once
D gene: TRBD2
V gene: TRBV4-3
J gene: TRBJ2-5
CDR3 protein: CASSQDAAGGPGTQYF
CDR3 DNA: TGCGCCAGCAGCCAAGATGCGGCGGGAGGGCCGGGGACCCAGTACTTC

clone size: -
D gene: TRBD1
V gene: TRBV5-6
J gene: TRBJ1-2
CDR3 protein: CASSSLGQGKGYGYTF
CDR3 DNA: TGTGCCAGCAGCTCTCTGGGACAGGGGAAGGGCTATGGCTACACCTTC